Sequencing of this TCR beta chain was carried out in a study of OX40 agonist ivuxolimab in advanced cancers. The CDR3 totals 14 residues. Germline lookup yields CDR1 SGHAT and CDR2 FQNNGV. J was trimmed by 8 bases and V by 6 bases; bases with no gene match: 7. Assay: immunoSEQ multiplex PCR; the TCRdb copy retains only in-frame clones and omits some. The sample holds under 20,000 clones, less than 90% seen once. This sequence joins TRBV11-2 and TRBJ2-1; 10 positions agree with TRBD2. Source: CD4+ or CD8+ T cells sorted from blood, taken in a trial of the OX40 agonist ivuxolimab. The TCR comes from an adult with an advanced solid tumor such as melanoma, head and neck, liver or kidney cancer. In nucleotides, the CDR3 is TGTGCCAGCAGGAAGGCTAGCGGGGGCTATGAGCAGTTCTTC. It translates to CASRKASGGYEQFF. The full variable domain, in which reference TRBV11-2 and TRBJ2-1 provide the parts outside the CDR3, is EAGVAQSPRYKIIEKRQSVAFWCNPISGHATLYWYQQILGQGPKLLIQFQNNGVVDDSQLPKDRFSAERLKGVDSTLKIQPAKLEDSAVYLCASRKASGGYEQFFGPGTRLTVL.